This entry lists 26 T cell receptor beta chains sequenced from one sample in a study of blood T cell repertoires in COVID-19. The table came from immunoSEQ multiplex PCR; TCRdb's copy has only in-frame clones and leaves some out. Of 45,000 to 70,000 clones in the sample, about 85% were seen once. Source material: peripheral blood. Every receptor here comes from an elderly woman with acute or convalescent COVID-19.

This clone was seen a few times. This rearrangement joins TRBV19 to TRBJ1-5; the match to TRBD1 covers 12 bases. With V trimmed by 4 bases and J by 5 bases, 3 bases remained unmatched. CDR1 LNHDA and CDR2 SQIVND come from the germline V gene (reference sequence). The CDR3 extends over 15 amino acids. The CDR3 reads CASSTGTGGHQPQHF. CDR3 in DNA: TGTGCCAGTAGTACAGGGACAGGGGGCCATCAGCCCCAGCATTTT.

The CDR3 DNA is TGTGCCTGGGCTAGCGGGGGTTCTTACGAGCAGTACTTC. This translates into CAWASGGSYEQYF. The chain links TRBV30 to TRBJ2-7; 10 nucleotides align to TRBD2. The CDR3 spans 13 residues. CDR1 and CDR2 (germline): GTSNPN, SVGIG (reference sequence). The V gene end was trimmed by 5 bases and the J gene end by 4 bases; junction bases not matched to a gene: 5.

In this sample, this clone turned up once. The CDR3 DNA reads TGTGCCAGTAGAATGGTGAGGGCGAACACTGAAGCTTTCTTT. The encoded protein is CASRMVRANTEAFF. V is TRBV19 and J is TRBJ1-1; D is ambiguous. Trimming left V 6 bases short and J 1 base short, with 12 bases between. CDR3 length: 14 residues. Germline CDR1 is LNHDA and CDR2 is SQIVND (reference sequence).

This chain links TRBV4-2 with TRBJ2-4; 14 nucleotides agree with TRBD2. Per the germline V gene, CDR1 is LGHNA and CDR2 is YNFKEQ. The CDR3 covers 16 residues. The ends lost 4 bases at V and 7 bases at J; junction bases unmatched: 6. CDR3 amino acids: CASSPGLAGAENIQYF. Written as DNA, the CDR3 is TGTGCCAGCAGCCCGGGACTAGCGGGGGCCGAGAACATTCAGTACTTC.

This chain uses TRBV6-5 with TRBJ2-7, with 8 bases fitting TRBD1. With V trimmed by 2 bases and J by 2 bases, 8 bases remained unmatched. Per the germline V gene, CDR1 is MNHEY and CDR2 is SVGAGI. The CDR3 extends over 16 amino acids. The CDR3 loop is CASSYRGDRPAYEQYF. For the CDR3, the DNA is TGTGCCAGCAGTTACAGGGGGGACAGGCCTGCCTACGAGCAGTACTTC.

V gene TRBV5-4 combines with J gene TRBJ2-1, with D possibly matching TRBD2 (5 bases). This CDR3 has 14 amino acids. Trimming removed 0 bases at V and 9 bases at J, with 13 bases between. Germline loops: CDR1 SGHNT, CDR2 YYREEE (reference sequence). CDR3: CASSLERGWIEQFF. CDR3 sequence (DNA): TGTGCCAGCAGCTTGGAACGGGGATGGATTGAGCAGTTCTTC.

CDR3 coding DNA: TGTGCCAGCAGTGTGGGACAGGCCAGCACTGAAGCTTTCTTT. It translates to CASSVGQASTEAFF. This chain links TRBV27 with TRBJ1-1; TRBD1 matches at 8 bases. Looked up from germline, CDR1 is MNHEY and CDR2 is SMNVEV (reference sequence). CDR3 size: 14 residues. With 5 bases clipped from V and 4 bases from J, the junction kept 6 bases outside the gene matches.

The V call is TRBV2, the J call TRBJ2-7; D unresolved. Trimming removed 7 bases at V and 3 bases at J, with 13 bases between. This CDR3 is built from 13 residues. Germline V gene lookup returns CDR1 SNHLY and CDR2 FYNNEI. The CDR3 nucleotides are TGTGCCAGCACTCAGTACAGCTTCTACGAGCAGTACTTC. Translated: CASTQYSFYEQYF.

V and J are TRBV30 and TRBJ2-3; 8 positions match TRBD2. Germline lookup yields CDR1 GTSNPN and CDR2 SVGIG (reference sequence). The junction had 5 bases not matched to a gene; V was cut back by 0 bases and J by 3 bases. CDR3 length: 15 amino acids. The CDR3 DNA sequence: TGTGCCTGGAGTGTGGGCGGGGGGAGGACAGATACGCAGTATTTT. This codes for CAWSVGGGRTDTQYF.

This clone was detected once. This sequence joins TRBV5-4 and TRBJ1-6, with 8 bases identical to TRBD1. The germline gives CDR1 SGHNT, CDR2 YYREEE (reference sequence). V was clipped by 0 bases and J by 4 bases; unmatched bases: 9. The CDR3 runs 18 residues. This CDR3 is CASSLGFQGAVYNSPLHF. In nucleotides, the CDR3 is TGTGCCAGCAGCTTGGGATTCCAGGGGGCTGTGTATAATTCACCCCTCCACTTT.

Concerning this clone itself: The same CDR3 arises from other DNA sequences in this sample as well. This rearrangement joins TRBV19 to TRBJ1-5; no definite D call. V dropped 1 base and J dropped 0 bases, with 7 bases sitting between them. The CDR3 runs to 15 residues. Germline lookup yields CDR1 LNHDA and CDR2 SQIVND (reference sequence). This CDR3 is CASSIGPYSNQPQHF. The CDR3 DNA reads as TGTGCCAGTAGTATAGGGCCGTATAGCAATCAGCCCCAGCATTTT.

The CDR3 loop is CASTGGAGRTQYF. The DNA of the CDR3 is TGTGCTAGTACGGGGGGAGCGGGGCGTACGCAGTATTTT. This sequence joins TRBV12-5 and TRBJ2-3; 7 nucleotides align to TRBD2. CDR1 and CDR2 (germline): LGHNT, FRNRAP. With V trimmed by 8 bases and J by 8 bases, 10 bases remained unmatched. This CDR3 region has 13 residues. Full variable domain (outside the CDR3, taken from reference TRBV12-5 and TRBJ2-3): DARVTQTPRHKVTEMGQEVTMRCQPILGHNTVFWYRQTMMQGLELLAYFRNRAPLDDSGMPKDRFSAEMPDATLATLKIQPSEPRDSAVYFCASTGGAGRTQYFGPGTRLTVL.

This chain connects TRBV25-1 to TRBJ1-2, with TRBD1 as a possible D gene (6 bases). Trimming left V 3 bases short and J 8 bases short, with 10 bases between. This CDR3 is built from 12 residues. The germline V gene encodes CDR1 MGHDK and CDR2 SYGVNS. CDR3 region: CASSDQGPGYTF. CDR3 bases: TGTGCCAGCAGTGACCAGGGGCCAGGCTACACCTTC.

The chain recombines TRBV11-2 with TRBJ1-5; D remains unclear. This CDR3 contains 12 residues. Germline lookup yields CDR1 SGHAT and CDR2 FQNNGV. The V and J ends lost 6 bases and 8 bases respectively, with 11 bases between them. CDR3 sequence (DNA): TGTGCCAGCAGTTCCGGTTACGAGCCCCAGCATTTT. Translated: CASSSGYEPQHF.

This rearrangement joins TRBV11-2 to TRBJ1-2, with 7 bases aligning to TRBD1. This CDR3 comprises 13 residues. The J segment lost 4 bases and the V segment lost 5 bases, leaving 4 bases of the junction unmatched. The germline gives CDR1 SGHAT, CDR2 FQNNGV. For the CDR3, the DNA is TGTGCCAGCAGCCGGGAGGGGGCCTATGGCTACACCTTC. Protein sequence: CASSREGAYGYTF.

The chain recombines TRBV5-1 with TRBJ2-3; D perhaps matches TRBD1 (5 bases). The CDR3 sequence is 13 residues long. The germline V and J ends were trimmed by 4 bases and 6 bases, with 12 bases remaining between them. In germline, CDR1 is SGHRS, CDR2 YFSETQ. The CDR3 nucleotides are TGCGCCAGCAGCGCGCAGGGTGGGGATACGCAGTATTTT. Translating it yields CASSAQGGDTQYF.

The CDR3 loop reads CATSRGGQGESGYTF. CDR3 nucleotide sequence: TGTGCCACCAGCAGAGGTGGTCAGGGGGAGAGTGGCTACACCTTC. The chain employs TRBV15 and TRBJ1-2; 7 bases align to TRBD1. CDR3 length equals 15 residues. Germline assignment: CDR1 LNHNV and CDR2 YYDKDF (reference sequence). V trimming: 1 base; J trimming: 7 bases; junction bases outside the gene matches: 9.

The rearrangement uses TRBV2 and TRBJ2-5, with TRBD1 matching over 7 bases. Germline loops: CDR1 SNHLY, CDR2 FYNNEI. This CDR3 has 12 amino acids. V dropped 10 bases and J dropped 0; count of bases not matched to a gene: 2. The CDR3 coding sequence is TGTGCCACCGACAGGGACCAAGAGACCCAGTACTTC. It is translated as CATDRDQETQYF. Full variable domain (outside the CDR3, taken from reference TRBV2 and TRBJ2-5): EPEVTQTPSHQVTQMGQEVILRCVPISNHLYFYWYRQILGQKVEFLVSFYNNEISEKSEIFDDQFSVERPDGSNFTLKIRSTKLEDSAMYFCATDRDQETQYFGPGTRLLVL.

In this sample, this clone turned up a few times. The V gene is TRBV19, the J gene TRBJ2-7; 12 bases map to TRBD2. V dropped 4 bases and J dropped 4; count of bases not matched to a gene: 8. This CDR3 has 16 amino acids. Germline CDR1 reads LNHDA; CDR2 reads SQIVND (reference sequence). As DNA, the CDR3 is TGTGCCAGTAGTACCCGCCTAGCGGGGGGGATGTACGAGCAGTACTTC. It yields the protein CASSTRLAGGMYEQYF.

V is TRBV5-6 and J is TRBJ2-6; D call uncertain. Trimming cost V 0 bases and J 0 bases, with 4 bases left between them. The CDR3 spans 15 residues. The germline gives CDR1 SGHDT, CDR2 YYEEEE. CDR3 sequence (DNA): TGTGCCAGCAGCTTGGGGAGCTCTGGGGCCAACGTCCTGACTTTC. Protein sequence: CASSLGSSGANVLTF.

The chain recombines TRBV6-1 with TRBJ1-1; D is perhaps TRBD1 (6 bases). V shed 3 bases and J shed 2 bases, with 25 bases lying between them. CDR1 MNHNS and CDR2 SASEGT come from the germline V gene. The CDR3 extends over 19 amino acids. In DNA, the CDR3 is TGTGCCAGCAGTGACGGCTTGGGTGCAGGGGCCCTACGAAACACTGAAGCTTTCTTT. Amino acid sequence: CASSDGLGAGALRNTEAFF.

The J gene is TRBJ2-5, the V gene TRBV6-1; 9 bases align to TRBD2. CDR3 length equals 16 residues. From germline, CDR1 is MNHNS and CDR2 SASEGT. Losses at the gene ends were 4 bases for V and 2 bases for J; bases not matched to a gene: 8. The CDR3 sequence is CASSARRTSVQETQYF. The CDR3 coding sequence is TGTGCCAGCAGTGCCCGAAGGACTAGCGTACAAGAGACCCAGTACTTC.

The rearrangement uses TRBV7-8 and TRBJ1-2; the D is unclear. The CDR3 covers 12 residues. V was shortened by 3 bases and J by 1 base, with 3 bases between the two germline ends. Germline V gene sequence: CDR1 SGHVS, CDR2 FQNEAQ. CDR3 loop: CASSFLNYGYTF. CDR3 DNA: TGTGCCAGCAGCTTTCTTAACTATGGCTACACCTTC.

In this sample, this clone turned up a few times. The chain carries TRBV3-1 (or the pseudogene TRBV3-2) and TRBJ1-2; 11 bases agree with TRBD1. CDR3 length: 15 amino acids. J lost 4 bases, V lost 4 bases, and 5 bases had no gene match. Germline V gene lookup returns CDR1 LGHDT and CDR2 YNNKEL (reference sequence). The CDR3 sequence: CASSPRGTGGYGYTF. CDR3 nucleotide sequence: TGTGCCAGCAGCCCCCGCGGGACAGGGGGCTATGGCTACACCTTC.

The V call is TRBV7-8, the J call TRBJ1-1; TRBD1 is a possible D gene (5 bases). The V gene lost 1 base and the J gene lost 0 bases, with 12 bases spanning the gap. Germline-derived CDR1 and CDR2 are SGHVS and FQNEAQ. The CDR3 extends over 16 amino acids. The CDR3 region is CASSLGAGNMNTEAFF. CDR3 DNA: TGTGCCAGCAGCTTAGGAGCAGGGAACATGAACACTGAAGCTTTCTTT.

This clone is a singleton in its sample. CDR3 in amino acids: CASSVQGKASPLHF. The CDR3 coding sequence is TGTGCCAGCAGCGTACAGGGGAAAGCTTCACCCCTCCACTTT. The chain is built from TRBV11-2 and TRBJ1-6; TRBD1 aligns across 7 bases. This CDR3 region has 14 residues. V lost 5 bases, J lost 9 bases, and 7 bases stayed unmatched. Germline-derived CDR1 and CDR2 are SGHAT and FQNNGV.